The 27 T cell receptor beta chains given below trace back to one sample, sequenced in a study of T cell responses to AZD1222 COVID-19 vaccine. Assay used: immunoSEQ multiplex PCR; TCRdb lists only in-frame clones, some missing. This repertoire shows fewer than 100,000 clones, around nine tenths found once; its top ten account for roughly 12%. The source material was peripheral blood, sampled 28 days after the second AZD1222 dose. The receptor set was obtained from an adult who received the AZD1222 COVID-19 vaccine.

The chain carries TRBV5-1 and TRBJ1-1; D unresolved. Trimming shortened V by 4 bases and J by 1 base, and 14 bases separated the two germline ends. The length of the CDR3 is 15 residues. Germline V gene lookup returns CDR1 SGHRS and CDR2 YFSETQ. The CDR3 sequence is CASSPGRAGNTEAFF. The CDR3 region has the DNA TGCGCCAGCAGCCCCGGGAGGGCGGGGAACACTGAAGCTTTCTTT. Supplemented by reference TRBV5-1 and TRBJ1-1, the full variable domain reads KAGVTQTPRYLIKTRGQQVTLSCSPISGHRSVSWYQQTPGQGLQFLFEYFSETQRNKGNFPGRFSGRQFSNSRSEMNVSTLELGDSALYLCASSPGRAGNTEAFFGQGTRLTVV.

This sequence joins TRBV30 and TRBJ1-1, with unresolved D. The CDR3 runs 13 residues. Trimming removed 0 bases at V and 5 bases at J, with 10 bases between. Germline CDR1 is GTSNPN and CDR2 is SVGIG (reference sequence). The CDR3 loop reads CAWSVTALTEAFF. CDR3 DNA: TGTGCCTGGAGTGTAACGGCTCTGACTGAAGCTTTCTTT.

A remark on this clone: Other DNA sequences in this sample translate to the same CDR3. The chain joins TRBV7-2 to TRBJ2-7; 9 bases map to TRBD1. From germline, CDR1 is SGHTA and CDR2 FQGNSA. This CDR3 spans 14 amino acids. V lost 5 bases and J lost 4; bases outside the gene matches: 6. CDR3 sequence reads: CASSPGTGFYEQYF. The DNA for the CDR3 is TGTGCCAGCAGCCCTGGGACAGGGTTTTACGAGCAGTACTTC.

On this clone itself: One junction end does not reproduce the germline sequence, and a read error may be involved. This rearrangement joins TRBV6-2 or TRBV6-3 to TRBJ1-1, with a possible D match to TRBD1 (6 bases). Germline V gives CDR1 MNHEY, CDR2 SVGEGT. This CDR3 is built from 14 residues. In nucleotides, the CDR3 is TGTGCCAGCAGTCCCCACACAGACAGGACTGGAGCTTTCTTT. This encodes CASSPHTDRTGAFF.

V and J are TRBV7-2 and TRBJ2-1; 11 bases agree with TRBD2. From germline, CDR1 is SGHTA and CDR2 FQGNSA. The junction had 3 bases not matched to a gene; V was cut back by 5 bases and J by 3 bases. The CDR3 consists of 15 residues. CDR3 sequence: CASSLLAGGYNEQFF. The CDR3 DNA is TGTGCCAGCAGCCTTCTAGCGGGGGGCTACAATGAGCAGTTCTTC.

This clone appeared once. This chain connects TRBV6-2 or TRBV6-3 to TRBJ2-5, with D perhaps being TRBD1 or TRBD2 (5 bases each). This CDR3 is built from 13 residues. Deletions cut 6 bases from V and 8 bases from J, with 16 bases between. CDR1 and CDR2 from the germline V gene are MNHEY and SVGEGT. The CDR3 DNA sequence: TGTGCCAGCAGCCCGGGACCGCAGGCTACCCAGTACTTC. Protein sequence: CASSPGPQATQYF.

J is TRBJ2-1 and V is TRBV25-1; possibly TRBD2 for D (6 bases). V shed 6 bases and J shed 0 bases, with 15 bases lying between them. The CDR3 runs to 16 residues. Germline loops: CDR1 MGHDK, CDR2 SYGVNS. In DNA, the CDR3 is TGTGCCAGCAGGGGATCGCGGGGTAGCTCCTACAATGAGCAGTTCTTC. It codes for CASRGSRGSSYNEQFF.

This clone appeared a few times. The chain links TRBV6-1 to TRBJ1-2; D not resolved. The CDR3 spans 13 residues. Trimming left V 3 bases short and J 8 bases short, with 13 bases between. Germline lookup yields CDR1 MNHNS and CDR2 SASEGT. As DNA, the CDR3 is TGTGCCAGCAGTGATAATAAGGGTTCGGGCTACACCTTC. Amino acid sequence: CASSDNKGSGYTF.

The V gene is TRBV19, the J gene TRBJ2-2, with TRBD2 matching over 9 bases. Looked up from germline, CDR1 is LNHDA and CDR2 is SQIVND (reference sequence). With V trimmed by 7 bases and J by 0 bases, 3 bases remained unmatched. The CDR3 sequence is 15 residues long. The CDR3 bases are TGTGCCAGTAAAAGCGGGGGGACGAACACCGGGGAGCTGTTTTTT. Protein sequence: CASKSGGTNTGELFF.

CDR3 amino acids: CASSSSLGDNTEAFF. As DNA, the CDR3 is TGCGCCAGCAGCTCTTCATTGGGGGATAACACTGAAGCTTTCTTT. The genes are TRBV5-1 and TRBJ1-1; possible D gene TRBD1, 5 bases. V gave up 3 bases and J gave up 2 bases, with 14 bases separating them. The CDR3 has 15 residues. Germline-derived CDR1 and CDR2 are SGHRS and YFSETQ.

V gene TRBV21-1 combines with J gene TRBJ1-2; the table gives TRBD1 as D, unverified against the DNA. TRBV21-1 is given as a pseudogene. The length of the CDR3 is 21 residues. The CDR3 DNA sequence: TGTGCCAGCAGCAAAGACCCCGGTGGCAGGGGGAGCTTTGGGGGATGCTATGGCTACACCTTC. As protein: CASSKDPGGRGSFGGCYGYTF.

The chain uses TRBV19 and TRBJ1-5, with D unresolved. The length of the CDR3 is 13 residues. The V and J ends lost 8 bases and 4 bases respectively, with 12 bases between them. CDR1 and CDR2 from the germline V gene are LNHDA and SQIVND (reference sequence). Written as DNA, the CDR3 is TGTGCCAGTGCGGGTAACGGGAATCAGCCCCAGCATTTT. It specifies CASAGNGNQPQHF.

This chain joins TRBV6-5 and TRBJ2-7, with a possible D match to TRBD1 (5 bases). Trimming shortened V by 8 bases and J by 2 bases, and 16 bases separated the two germline ends. The CDR3 has 14 residues. From germline, CDR1 is MNHEY and CDR2 SVGAGI. The CDR3 DNA follows: TGTGCCAGCGTATCCCGACAGAAAGCCTACGAGCAGTACTTC. Encoded protein: CASVSRQKAYEQYF.

This rearrangement joins TRBV6-2 or TRBV6-3 to TRBJ2-5; possible D gene TRBD1, 6 bases. The CDR3 loop spans 15 amino acids. Per germline, CDR1 MNHEY and CDR2 SVGEGT. V lost 4 bases and J 5 bases, leaving 17 bases between the germline ends. The CDR3 loop reads CASSSRTTGRETQYF. CDR3 sequence (DNA): TGTGCCAGCAGTTCGCGAACGACAGGCCGGGAGACCCAGTACTTC.

The chain employs TRBV19 and TRBJ2-7; TRBD1 matches 9 bases. In germline, CDR1 is LNHDA, CDR2 SQIVND (reference sequence). This CDR3 is built from 15 residues. V dropped 6 bases and J dropped 0; count of bases not matched to a gene: 6. DNA for the CDR3: TGTGCCAGTAGAAAACCGGGACAGGGCTCCTACGAGCAGTACTTC. Translation: CASRKPGQGSYEQYF.

This clone was counted between two and nine times. This sequence joins TRBV18 and TRBJ1-1; perhaps TRBD1 as D (5 bases). CDR1 is KGHSH, CDR2 LQKENI, per germline. The ends were cut back, 5 bases at V and 2 bases at J, with 9 bases in the middle. This CDR3 spans 13 amino acids. CDR3 region: CASSGGLNTEAFF. The CDR3 DNA reads TGTGCCAGCTCAGGGGGACTAAACACTGAAGCTTTCTTT.

The V and J genes are TRBV27 and TRBJ1-2; perhaps TRBD1 as D (6 bases). The length of the CDR3 is 15 residues. Trimming took 3 bases from V and 2 from J, leaving 13 bases between them. The germline gives CDR1 MNHEY, CDR2 SMNVEV (reference sequence). Written as DNA, the CDR3 is TGTGCCAGCAGTTTGGGTTCGGGGGCCAACTATGGCTACACCTTC. Translating it yields CASSLGSGANYGYTF.

CDR3 nucleotides: TGTGCCAGTCGGGATGGACGGTACGAGCAGTACTTC. It translates to CASRDGRYEQYF. The chain joins TRBV12-3 or TRBV12-4 to TRBJ2-7; weak D call: TRBD2 (5 bases). V lost 9 bases and J 4 bases, leaving 13 bases between the germline ends. This CDR3 region has 12 residues.

For the CDR3, the DNA is TGTGCCAGCAGCAGGGGGGGCGGGAATGAGCAGTTCTTC. Translated, it gives CASSRGGGNEQFF. The chain combines TRBV6-5 with TRBJ2-1; D tentatively reads TRBD1 or TRBD2 (7 bases each). V was pared by 6 bases and J by 7 bases, with 13 bases between. The CDR3 has 13 residues. Per germline, CDR1 MNHEY and CDR2 SVGAGI.

The V call is TRBV6-2 or TRBV6-3, the J call TRBJ1-4, with a tentative D call TRBD1 (5 bases). Germline V gene lookup returns CDR1 MNHEY and CDR2 SVGEGT. CDR3 length equals 14 residues. V lost 5 bases to trimming and J lost 4 bases, with 11 bases between them. The CDR3 DNA reads as TGTGCCAGCAGTATGACAGCCCGTAATGAAAAACTGTTTTTT. It translates to CASSMTARNEKLFF.

This clone was seen a few times. V gene TRBV27 combines with J gene TRBJ2-7; 8 bases map to TRBD2. This CDR3 is 15 amino acids long. V was clipped by 5 bases and J by 1 base; unmatched bases: 7. CDR1 is MNHEY, CDR2 SMNVEV, per germline (reference sequence). CDR3 in DNA: TGTGCCAGCAGTCAGAGCGGGGGTTTATCCTACGAGCAGTACTTC. It yields the protein CASSQSGGLSYEQYF.

This clone appeared once. The rearrangement uses TRBV7-2 and TRBJ2-1; the match to TRBD1 covers 7 bases. Losses at the gene ends were 3 bases for V and 2 bases for J; bases not matched to a gene: 13. The CDR3 totals 18 residues. CDR1 and CDR2 (germline): SGHTA, FQGNSA. The CDR3 region is CASSFLRATGIPYNEQFF. The CDR3 DNA reads TGTGCCAGCAGCTTTCTTAGGGCGACAGGGATACCCTACAATGAGCAGTTCTTC.

This clone appeared once. The rearrangement links TRBV9 to TRBJ1-4; 7 bases fit TRBD1. Germline V CDR1 and CDR2: SGDLS, YYNGEE. With 4 bases clipped from V and 2 bases from J, the junction kept 8 bases outside the gene matches. The CDR3 length is 16 residues. CDR3 in DNA: TGTGCCAGCAGCCACGCAGACAGGGTGACTAATGAAAAACTGTTTTTT. As protein: CASSHADRVTNEKLFF.

J is TRBJ1-3 and V is TRBV18; 7 bases match TRBD1. CDR1 is KGHSH, CDR2 LQKENI, per germline. V shed 3 bases, J shed 4 bases, and the junction held 6 bases outside the gene matches. CDR3 length: 15 residues. CDR3 coding DNA: TGTGCCAGCTCACCCGCGACAGGGACAGGAAACACCATATATTTT. The encoded protein is CASSPATGTGNTIYF.

The table lists this clone with a few counts. The V gene is TRBV28, the J gene TRBJ1-6, with D uncertain. The CDR3 covers 12 residues. Germline values: CDR1 MDHEN, CDR2 SYDVKM. V was shortened by 5 bases and J by 8 bases, with 7 bases between the two germline ends. DNA for the CDR3: TGTGCCAGCAGTCTTGGGGATTCACCCCTCCACTTT. Translating gives CASSLGDSPLHF.

The rearrangement joins TRBV6-2 or TRBV6-3 to TRBJ2-1; 9 bases match TRBD1. Germline CDR1 reads MNHEY; CDR2 reads SVGEGT. With 7 bases clipped from V and 1 base from J, the junction kept 8 bases outside the gene matches. The CDR3 extends over 16 amino acids. CDR3 region: CASTPRGQGSYNEQFF. The CDR3 DNA sequence: TGTGCCAGCACCCCGAGGGGACAGGGTTCCTACAATGAGCAGTTCTTC.

In DNA form, the CDR3 reads TGTGCCAGCAGTAGGGGGGCACTTCAACTGTTTTTT. This sequence encodes CASSRGALQLFF. The gene calls are TRBV21-1 and TRBJ1-4. TRBV21-1 has pseudogene status. The CDR3 covers 12 residues.